This entry describes one TCR beta chain. Its antigen is not yet known. The sample holds no much larger clone one base away, and base qualities are not on file. Another Seattle source contributed samples from volunteer blood donors who had recovered from COVID-19. Whole blood was collected in K2EDTA tubes by collaborating institutions according to the institutions' own protocols. For TCRbeta analysis, collaborators shipped samples as frozen whole blood, isolated PBMCs, or DNA extracted from either of those sample types. TCRbeta CDR3 regions were amplified from genomic DNA by means of the immunoSEQ Assay, a bias-controlled multiplex PCR. Per the source publication's procedure: The number of nucleated cells in each sample was estimated from the amplification of reference gene primers within the assay. To quantify the absolute abundance of each unique TCRbeta CDR3 rearrangement, sequence reads were collapsed and filtered. For each sample, productive Simpson clonality was calculated as the square root of Simpson's diversity index across productive rearrangements. Held by TCRdb, this immuneACCESS table contains in-frame sequences only and omits some clones. Under half of the omission traces to an unresolved V gene where checked; the cause of the rest is unknown. That table gives V, J and clone size, and the DNA gave D and trimming. The sample profile shows some 110,000 clones; roughly 90% of them were found once. Roughly 8% of the sample comes from the top ten.

These data originate in a study of blood T cell repertoires in COVID-19 (dated by TCRdb to about 2020). About the investigation overall: Samples from collaborators originated in the United States, Italy and Spain and spanned both the acute and convalescent phases of COVID-19. Nearly every sample came with metadata listing a de-identified subject ID, COVID-19 status, age in years and sex. HLA class I and class II types, where available, came from metadata supplied by the sample provider rather than from assay-based typing. The prospective study material was composed of cDNA or gDNA derived from T cells, B-cell-depleted T cells, or PBMCs. The samples were drawn from the first 160 participants of the ongoing ImmuneRACE study and from some 1,300 subjects provided by 6 global collaborators. The dataset comprised deeply sampled blood TCRbeta repertoires from subjects exposed to, actively infected with, or recovered from COVID-19. The repertoires were released in a freely available public database meant as a resource for research on the immune response to SARS-CoV-2. Points the paper makes about the study in general: Clinical and demographic metadata were provided uncurated, with the amount varying by source and participant.

This sequence was found in a man in his 70s who had recovered from COVID-19. Sequenced: peripheral blood.

The DNA sequence reads TGTGCCAGCAGCTTCGGGACAGGGACAGACAATGAGCAGTTCTTC. This encodes CASSFGTGTDNEQFF. The chain employs TRBV11-2 and TRBJ2-1; TRBD1 fits 9 bases in the junction. Per the germline V gene, SGHAT is the CDR1 and FQNNGV is the CDR2. The junction shows trimming of 3 bases on V and 5 bases on J, and the gene matches do not reach 5 bases of it. The CDR3, from cysteine to phenylalanine, totals 15 residues. CDR3 DNA is the only sequence kept; it has 45 bases, read in frame from the first base. The entire variable domain, with the stretches around the CDR3 drawn from the reference TRBV11-2 and TRBJ2-1 proteins, is EAGVAQSPRYKIIEKRQSVAFWCNPISGHATLYWYQQILGQGPKLLIQFQNNGVVDDSQLPKDRFSAERLKGVDSTLKIQPAKLEDSAVYLCASSFGTGTDNEQFFGPGTRLTVL.